Below are 3 T cell receptor beta chains sequenced from a single sample in a study of identical twins. TCRdb used MiXCR to reprocess the 5' RACE reads, holding one entry per CDR3 protein. The sample lists approximately 220,000 distinct CDR3 sequences; roughly 7.5% were seen once. These same data were also listed under a study on yellow fever vaccine responses in identical twins.

Material for sequencing was CD8+ T cells sorted from blood. These receptors all stem from a woman younger than 30 in good health.

In this sample, this clonotype turned up many times. V usage is TRBV4-1 and J usage is TRBJ1-6; no clear D. Germline-derived CDR1 and CDR2 are MGHRA and YSYEKL. Trimming cost V 1 base and J 8 bases, with 6 bases left between them. The CDR3 is 13 residues long. The CDR3 sequence is CASSQVADSPLHF. The CDR3 nucleotides read TGCGCCAGCAGCCAAGTTGCAGATTCACCCCTCCACTTT.

This clonotype appeared many times. The chain uses TRBV5-1 and TRBJ2-2, with 7 bases matching TRBD1. Trimming removed 4 bases from V and 2 bases from J; junction bases left unmatched: 2. Germline V CDR1 and CDR2: SGHRS, YFSETQ. The CDR3 contains 14 residues. The CDR3 coding sequence is TGCGCCAGCAGCGGACAGGTCAACACCGGGGAGCTGTTTTTT. This encodes CASSGQVNTGELFF.

This clonotype came up once. This rearrangement joins TRBV6-5 to TRBJ2-3; D unresolved. Deletions cut 3 bases from V and 2 bases from J, with 12 bases between. Germline V CDR1 and CDR2: MNHEY, SVGAGI. The CDR3 totals 15 residues. The CDR3 protein is CASSYRLPHTDTQYF. Written as DNA, the CDR3 is TGTGCCAGCAGTTATAGGCTTCCCCACACAGATACGCAGTATTTT.